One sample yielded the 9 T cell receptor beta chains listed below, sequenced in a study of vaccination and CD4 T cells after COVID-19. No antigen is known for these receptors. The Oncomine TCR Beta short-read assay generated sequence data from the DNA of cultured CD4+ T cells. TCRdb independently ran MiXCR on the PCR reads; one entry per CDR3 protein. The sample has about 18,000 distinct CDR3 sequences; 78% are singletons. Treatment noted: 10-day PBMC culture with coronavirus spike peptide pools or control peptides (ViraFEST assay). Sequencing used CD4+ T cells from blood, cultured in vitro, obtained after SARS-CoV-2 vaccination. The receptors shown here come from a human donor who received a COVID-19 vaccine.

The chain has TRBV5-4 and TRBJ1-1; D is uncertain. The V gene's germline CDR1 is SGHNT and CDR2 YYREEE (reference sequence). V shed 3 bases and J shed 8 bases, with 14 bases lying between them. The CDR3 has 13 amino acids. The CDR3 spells CASSSQPGEEAFF. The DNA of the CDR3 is TGTGCCAGCAGCTCCCAACCGGGAGAAGAAGCTTTCTTT.

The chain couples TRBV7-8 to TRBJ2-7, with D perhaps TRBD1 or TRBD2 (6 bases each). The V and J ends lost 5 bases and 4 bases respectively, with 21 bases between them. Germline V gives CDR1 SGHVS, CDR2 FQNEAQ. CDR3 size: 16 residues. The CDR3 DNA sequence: TGTGCCAGCAGCGCAATAGCACAGGGCCGGGGGTACGAGCAGTACTTC. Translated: CASSAIAQGRGYEQYF.

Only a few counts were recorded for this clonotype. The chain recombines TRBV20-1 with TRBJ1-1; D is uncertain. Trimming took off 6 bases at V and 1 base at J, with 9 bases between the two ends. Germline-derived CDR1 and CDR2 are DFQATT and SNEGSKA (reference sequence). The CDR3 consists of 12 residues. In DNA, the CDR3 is TGCAGTGCAGTACATGAGAACACTGAAGCTTTCTTT. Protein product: CSAVHENTEAFF.

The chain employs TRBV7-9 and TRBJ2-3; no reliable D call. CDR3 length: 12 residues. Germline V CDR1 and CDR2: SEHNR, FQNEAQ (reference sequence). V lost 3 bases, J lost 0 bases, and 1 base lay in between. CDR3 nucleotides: TGTGCCAGCAGCTTGAGCACAGATACGCAGTATTTT. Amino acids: CASSLSTDTQYF.

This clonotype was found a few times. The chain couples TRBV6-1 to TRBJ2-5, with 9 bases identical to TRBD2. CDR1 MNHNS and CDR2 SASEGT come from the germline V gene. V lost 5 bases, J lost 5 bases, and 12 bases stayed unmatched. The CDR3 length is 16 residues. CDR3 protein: CASSPPGGGAMETQYF. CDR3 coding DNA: TGTGCCAGCAGTCCCCCAGGCGGGGGGGCCATGGAGACCCAGTACTTC.

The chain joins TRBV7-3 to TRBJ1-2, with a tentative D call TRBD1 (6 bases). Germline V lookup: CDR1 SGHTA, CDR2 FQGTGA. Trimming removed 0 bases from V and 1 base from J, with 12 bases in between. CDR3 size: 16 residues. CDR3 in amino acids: CASSLTGGQFNYGYTF. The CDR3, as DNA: TGTGCCAGCAGCTTAACTGGCGGACAGTTTAACTATGGCTACACCTTC.

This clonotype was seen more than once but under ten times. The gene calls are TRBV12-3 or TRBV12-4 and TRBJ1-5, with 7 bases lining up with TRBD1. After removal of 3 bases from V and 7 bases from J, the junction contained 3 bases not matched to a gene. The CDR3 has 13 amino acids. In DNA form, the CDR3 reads TGTGCCAGCAGTTTCTTCAGGGGGCAGCCCCAGCATTTT. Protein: CASSFFRGQPQHF.

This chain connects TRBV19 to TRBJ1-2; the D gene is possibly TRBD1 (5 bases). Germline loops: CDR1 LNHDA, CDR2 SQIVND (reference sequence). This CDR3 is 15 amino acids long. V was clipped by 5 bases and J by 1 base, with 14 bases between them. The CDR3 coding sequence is TGTGCCAGTAGTCCGAGGGGCGCCCGTAACTATGGCTACACCTTC. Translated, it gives CASSPRGARNYGYTF. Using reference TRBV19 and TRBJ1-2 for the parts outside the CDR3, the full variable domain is DGGITQSPKYLFRKEGQNVTLSCEQNLNHDAMYWYRQDPGQGLRLIYYSQIVNDFQKGDIAEGYSVSREKKESFPLTVTSAQKNPTAFYLCASSPRGARNYGYTFGSGTRLTVV.

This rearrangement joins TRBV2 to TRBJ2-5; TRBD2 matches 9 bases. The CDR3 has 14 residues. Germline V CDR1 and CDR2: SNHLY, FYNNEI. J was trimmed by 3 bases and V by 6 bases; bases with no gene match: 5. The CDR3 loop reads CASRAGGWEETQYF. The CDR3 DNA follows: TGTGCCAGCAGAGCGGGGGGATGGGAAGAGACCCAGTACTTC.